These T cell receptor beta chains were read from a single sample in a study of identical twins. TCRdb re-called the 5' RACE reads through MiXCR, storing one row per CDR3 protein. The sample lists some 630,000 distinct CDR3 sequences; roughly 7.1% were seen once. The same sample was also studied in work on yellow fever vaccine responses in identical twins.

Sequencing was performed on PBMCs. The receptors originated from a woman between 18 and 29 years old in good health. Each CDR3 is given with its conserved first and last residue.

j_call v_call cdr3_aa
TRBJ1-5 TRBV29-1 CSVALDNNQPQHF
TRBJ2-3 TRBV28 CASAAGGSADTQYF
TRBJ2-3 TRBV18 CASSPGLGPDTQYF
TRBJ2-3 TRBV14 CASSHRGTSGGIDTQYF
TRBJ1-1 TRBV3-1 CASSQTPPSGEAFF
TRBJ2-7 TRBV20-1 CSASALAGVSYEQYF
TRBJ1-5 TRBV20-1 CSATDRYQPQHF
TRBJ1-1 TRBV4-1 CASSQDQDRLITEAFF
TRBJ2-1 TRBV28 CASSFFGYNEQFF
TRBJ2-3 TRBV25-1 CASSVGGSSDTQYF
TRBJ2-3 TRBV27 CASSLGALTDTQYF
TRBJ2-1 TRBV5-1 CASSRGLDWNEQFF
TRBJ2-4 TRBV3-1 CASSHGGNIQYF
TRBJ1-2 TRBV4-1 CASSQEPGAAGGYGYTF
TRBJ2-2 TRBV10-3 CASRDRKNTGELFF